Presented here are 28 T cell receptor beta chains from one specimen sequenced in a study of shared clonotypes between healthy human individuals. Generated by immunoSEQ multiplex PCR, the TCRdb table keeps only in-frame clones and is missing some. The table lists fewer than 1.6 million clones, roughly 98.5% of them singletons. Specimen: naive CD4+ T cells sorted from blood. Subset of the sample: CD45RA+ positively selected. These receptors all stem from a man younger than 45 in good health.

Comment on this clone: Additional DNA sequences in this sample encode the identical CDR3. The rearrangement links TRBV18 to TRBJ1-5, with D possibly matching TRBD1 (6 bases). The V end lost 2 bases, the J end lost 7 bases, and 9 bases lay between the germline ends. This CDR3 region has 13 residues. CDR1 KGHSH and CDR2 LQKENI come from the germline V gene. The CDR3 loop reads CASSPGGGQPQHF. The DNA of the CDR3 is TGTGCCAGCTCACCAGGGGGCGGCCAGCCCCAGCATTTT. Drawing the rest from reference TRBV18 and TRBJ1-5, the complete variable domain is NAGVMQNPRHLVRRRGQEARLRCSPMKGHSHVYWYRQLPEEGLKFMVYLQKENIIDESGMPKERFSAEFPKEGPSILRIQQVVRGDSAAYFCASSPGGGQPQHFGDGTRLSIL.

V and J are TRBV28 and TRBJ1-4; D possibly corresponds to TRBD1 (6 bases). CDR1 is MDHEN and CDR2 is SYDVKM in the germline V gene. Trimming pared 5 bases from V and 5 bases from J, leaving 12 bases between. CDR3 length: 14 residues. CDR3 in DNA: TGTGCCAGCAGTCCTGGGGGCTACAATGAAAAACTGTTTTTT. Translated, it gives CASSPGGYNEKLFF.

The chain links TRBV5-6 to TRBJ2-7, with a weak D call TRBD1 (5 bases). The germline V gene encodes CDR1 SGHDT and CDR2 YYEEEE. Trimming cost V 4 bases and J 0 bases, with 14 bases left between them. The length of the CDR3 is 15 residues. In DNA form, the CDR3 reads TGTGCCAGCAGCCCCTCCGACAGAGTCTCCTACGAGCAGTACTTC. Translating it yields CASSPSDRVSYEQYF.

V and J are TRBV15 and TRBJ2-5; TRBD1 agrees at 7 bases. The CDR3 spans 13 residues. After removal of 6 bases from V and 9 bases from J, the junction contained 10 bases not matched to a gene. Germline V gene lookup returns CDR1 LNHNV and CDR2 YYDKDF (reference sequence). The CDR3 DNA reads TGTGCCACCAGACAGGGACAGTTTGAGGCCCAGTACTTC. Its protein is CATRQGQFEAQYF.

The genes are TRBV4-1 and TRBJ2-5; 7 nucleotides align to TRBD2. CDR1 MGHRA and CDR2 YSYEKL come from the germline V gene. V dropped 1 base and J dropped 1; count of bases not matched to a gene: 3. This CDR3 is built from 15 residues. The CDR3 loop is CASSQVWTSQETQYF. The DNA for the CDR3 is TGCGCCAGCAGCCAAGTGTGGACTAGCCAAGAGACCCAGTACTTC.

The chain carries TRBV28 and TRBJ2-2; D is perhaps TRBD1 or TRBD2 (5 bases each). With 4 bases removed from V and 7 bases from J, the gap between germline ends came to 16 bases. CDR1 MDHEN and CDR2 SYDVKM come from the germline V gene. CDR3 size: 15 residues. The chain's CDR3 is CASSSILGDVGELFF. CDR3 sequence (DNA): TGTGCCAGCAGTTCTATCCTAGGGGACGTCGGGGAGCTGTTTTTT.

The J gene is TRBJ1-2, the V gene TRBV28; unclear D gene. This CDR3 contains 16 residues. Germline V gives CDR1 MDHEN, CDR2 SYDVKM. Trimming stripped 5 bases from V and 0 bases from J, with 16 bases between. In nucleotides, the CDR3 is TGTGCCAGCAGTCCCGCCGGCCCCGCAACTAACTATGGCTACACCTTC. It encodes CASSPAGPATNYGYTF.

This clone was detected only once. An end of the junction does not agree with germline; a read error may underlie this. The chain carries TRBV7-9 and TRBJ2-5; no reliable D call. This CDR3 contains 13 residues. The germline CDR1 and CDR2 sequences are SEHNR and FQNEAQ (reference sequence). CDR3 DNA: TGTGCCAGCAGCCAAGAAGCTCAAGTGACCCAGTACTTC. Translation: CASSQEAQVTQYF.

J is TRBJ2-3 and V is TRBV5-1, with TRBD1 as a possible D gene (6 bases). Trimming shortened V by 0 bases and J by 4 bases, and 12 bases separated the two germline ends. The CDR3 contains 15 residues. Per germline, CDR1 SGHRS and CDR2 YFSETQ. The CDR3 spells CASSLENRVPDTQYF. DNA of the CDR3: TGCGCCAGCAGCTTGGAAAACAGGGTCCCAGATACGCAGTATTTT.

This clone occurred once. This chain connects TRBV10-1 to TRBJ2-1, with D perhaps TRBD1 (8 bases). From germline, CDR1 is WNHNN and CDR2 SYGVQD (reference sequence). This CDR3 contains 14 residues. Trimming shortened V by 3 bases and J by 10 bases, and 16 bases separated the two germline ends. CDR3 amino acids: CASSEFDRGGEQFF. Here the CDR3 DNA reads TGCGCCAGCAGTGAATTCGACAGGGGAGGGGAGCAGTTCTTC.

This sequence joins TRBV7-9 and TRBJ2-5; tentative D call: TRBD1 (6 bases). The V and J ends lost 4 bases and 3 bases respectively, with 12 bases between them. The CDR3 totals 14 residues. The V gene's germline CDR1 is SEHNR and CDR2 FQNEAQ (reference sequence). DNA of the CDR3: TGTGCCAGCAGCTCCACAGGGCCTAAAGAGACCCAGTACTTC. This sequence encodes CASSSTGPKETQYF.

The rearrangement joins TRBV7-9 to TRBJ2-7; maybe TRBD2 (5 bases). Germline V lookup: CDR1 SEHNR, CDR2 FQNEAQ (reference sequence). CDR3 length: 12 residues. The V gene lost 5 bases and the J gene lost 5 bases, with 10 bases spanning the gap. Here the CDR3 DNA reads TGTGCCAGCAGCCCCGGGCGGGACGAGCAGTACTTC. This encodes CASSPGRDEQYF.

V gene TRBV11-2 combines with J gene TRBJ1-4; maybe TRBD1 (5 bases). V gave up 5 bases and J gave up 1 base, with 11 bases separating them. The CDR3 runs 15 residues. The germline gives CDR1 SGHAT, CDR2 FQNNGV. CDR3 DNA: TGTGCCAGCAGCACACGGGGGGGAACTAATGAAAAACTGTTTTTT. Its translation is CASSTRGGTNEKLFF.

The V call is TRBV7-9, the J call TRBJ1-2; 8 bases fit TRBD1. The ends lost 1 base at V and 4 bases at J; junction bases unmatched: 8. Germline V gives CDR1 SEHNR, CDR2 FQNEAQ (reference sequence). This CDR3 spans 16 amino acids. CDR3 nucleotides: TGTGCCAGCAGCTTAGATCGTGGACAGGGTGGCTATGGCTACACCTTC. This gives the protein CASSLDRGQGGYGYTF.

This chain uses TRBV10-2 with TRBJ2-2, with 10 bases identical to TRBD2. The CDR3 is 17 amino acids. With 7 bases clipped from V and 0 bases from J, the junction kept 8 bases outside the gene matches. Germline CDR1 WSHSY, CDR2 SAAADI. CDR3 in amino acids: CASTRTSGFTNTGELFF. Written as DNA, the CDR3 is TGCGCCAGCACCCGGACTAGCGGATTCACGAACACCGGGGAGCTGTTTTTT.

The rearrangement links TRBV27 to TRBJ2-1, with 7 bases aligning to TRBD1. J lost 0 bases, V lost 5 bases, and 7 bases had no gene match. This CDR3 region has 16 residues. Germline CDR1 and CDR2: MNHEY and SMNVEV (reference sequence). The CDR3: CASSKGQPGSYNEQFF. The CDR3 nucleotides are TGTGCCAGCAGTAAGGGACAGCCCGGCTCCTACAATGAGCAGTTCTTC.

The chain is built from TRBV4-3 and TRBJ2-1, with TRBD2 matching over 9 bases. J lost 7 bases, V lost 4 bases, and 8 bases had no gene match. Germline V gene lookup returns CDR1 LGHNA and CDR2 YSLEER. This CDR3 contains 15 residues. CDR3 sequence (DNA): TGCGCCAGCAGCCGCTCGGGGACTAGCTATAATGAGCAGTTCTTC. Protein: CASSRSGTSYNEQFF.

This chain joins TRBV18 and TRBJ2-7; 8 positions agree with TRBD2. Germline lookup yields CDR1 KGHSH and CDR2 LQKENI. V gave up 2 bases and J gave up 5 bases; unmatched junction bases: 5. CDR3 length equals 14 residues. CDR3 DNA: TGTGCCAGCTCACCATCCGGGACTAGAAACGAGCAGTACTTC. Translation: CASSPSGTRNEQYF. The entire variable domain, with the rest obtained from reference TRBV18 and TRBJ2-7, is as follows: NAGVMQNPRHLVRRRGQEARLRCSPMKGHSHVYWYRQLPEEGLKFMVYLQKENIIDESGMPKERFSAEFPKEGPSILRIQQVVRGDSAAYFCASSPSGTRNEQYFGPGTRLTVT.

Only one count was recorded for this clone. Written as DNA, the CDR3 is TGTGCCAGCAGCTTAGAAGGCGGGAGCCAGGACATTCAGTACTTC. As protein: CASSLEGGSQDIQYF. The rearrangement joins TRBV11-3 to TRBJ2-4, with 7 bases lining up with TRBD2. CDR3 length: 15 amino acids. The germline gives CDR1 SGHNT, CDR2 YENEEA. J gave up 8 bases and V 0 bases, and 7 bases lay outside the gene matches. Full variable domain (rest looked up from reference TRBV11-3 and TRBJ2-4): EAGVVQSPRYKIIEKKQPVAFWCNPISGHNTLYWYLQNLGQGPELLIRYENEEAVDDSQLPKDRFSAERLKGVDSTLKIQPAELGDSAVYLCASSLEGGSQDIQYFGAGTRLSVL.

To note about this clone: The sample has other DNA sequences that encode this CDR3 too. The rearrangement links TRBV5-4 to TRBJ2-7; tentative D call: TRBD2 (6 bases). With 0 bases removed from V and 3 bases from J, the gap between germline ends came to 7 bases. The V gene's germline CDR1 is SGHNT and CDR2 YYREEE (reference sequence). The length of the CDR3 is 13 residues. CDR3 in DNA: TGTGCCAGCAGCTTGGGACTAGGCTACGAGCAGTACTTC. Residues: CASSLGLGYEQYF.

The chain joins TRBV7-3 to TRBJ2-1; D unclear. CDR3 length: 15 amino acids. The V gene lost 5 bases and the J gene lost 5 bases, with 16 bases spanning the gap. Germline loops: CDR1 SGHTA, CDR2 FQGTGA. The DNA for the CDR3 is TGTGCCAGCAGCGTACACAGCGATATCAACAATGAGCAGTTCTTC. Translated, it gives CASSVHSDINNEQFF.

V usage is TRBV11-3 and J usage is TRBJ2-2; tentative D call: TRBD1 (6 bases). The CDR3 covers 14 residues. V shed 5 bases and J shed 7 bases, with 14 bases lying between them. Germline V gene sequence: CDR1 SGHNT, CDR2 YENEEA. Here the CDR3 reads CASSLTTGRGELFF. The CDR3 region has the DNA TGTGCCAGCAGCCTCACAACAGGGCGCGGGGAGCTGTTTTTT.

The J gene is TRBJ2-1, the V gene TRBV19; D is unclear. Germline-derived CDR1 and CDR2 are LNHDA and SQIVND (reference sequence). CDR3 length: 17 residues. Trimming took 0 bases from V and 5 from J, leaving 17 bases between them. The CDR3 nucleotides read TGTGCCAGTAGTATAGACGGCCTAGTGACAAGGAACAATGAGCAGTTCTTC. The encoded protein is CASSIDGLVTRNNEQFF.

The chain combines TRBV2 with TRBJ2-7; D may match TRBD1 or TRBD2 (5 bases each). In germline, CDR1 is SNHLY, CDR2 FYNNEI. The CDR3 spans 13 residues. V was trimmed by 8 bases and J by 2 bases, leaving 13 bases between them. CDR3 nucleotides: TGTGCCAGCCATAGGGACGGGGCCTACGAGCAGTACTTC. Translation: CASHRDGAYEQYF.

The CDR3 sequence: CASSVRPARSNEQFF. In DNA, the CDR3 is TGTGCCAGCAGCGTCCGACCTGCCAGATCTAATGAGCAGTTCTTC. The chain employs TRBV11-3 and TRBJ2-1; D call uncertain. The CDR3 totals 15 residues. Per germline, CDR1 SGHNT and CDR2 YENEEA. V was pared by 5 bases and J by 7 bases, with 18 bases between.

In this sample, this clone turned up once. V is TRBV29-1 and J is TRBJ2-2; D is possibly TRBD2 (6 bases). V shed 4 bases and J shed 2 bases, with 17 bases lying between them. Germline lookup yields CDR1 SQVTM and CDR2 ANQGSEA. The CDR3 is 16 residues long. CDR3 DNA sequence: TGCAGCGTTGGGAAATTTGGCGGGATAAACACCGGGGAGCTGTTTTTT. Protein sequence: CSVGKFGGINTGELFF.

This clone appeared once. V usage is TRBV7-9 and J usage is TRBJ2-2; 7 bases align to TRBD2. The CDR3 totals 15 residues. V trimming: 0 bases; J trimming: 7 bases; junction bases outside the gene matches: 5. Germline V gene data show CDR1 as SEHNR and CDR2 as FQNEAQ (reference sequence). The CDR3 nucleotides read TGTGCCAGCAGCTTAGCGGGAGGGCCAGGCGGGGAGCTGTTTTTT. Translation gives CASSLAGGPGGELFF.

The J gene is TRBJ2-1, the V gene TRBV5-5; perhaps TRBD1 as D (6 bases). This CDR3 contains 18 residues. The germline gives CDR1 SGHKS, CDR2 YYEKEE (reference sequence). V was pared by 4 bases and J by 7 bases, with 27 bases between. CDR3 DNA: TGTGCCAGCAGCGCCGGGGATCAGTTCAGGGGTCCGGGTAATGAGCAGTTCTTC. It yields the protein CASSAGDQFRGPGNEQFF.